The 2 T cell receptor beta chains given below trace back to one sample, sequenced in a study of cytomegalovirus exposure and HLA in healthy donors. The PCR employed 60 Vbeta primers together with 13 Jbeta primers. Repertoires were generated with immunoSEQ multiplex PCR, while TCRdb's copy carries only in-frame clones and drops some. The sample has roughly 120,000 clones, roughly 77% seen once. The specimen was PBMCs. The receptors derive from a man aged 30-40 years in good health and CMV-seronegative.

The CDR3 DNA sequence: TGTGCCAGCAGTTTTACGCGAGGGCAATTTGAAGCTTTCTTT. Amino acids: CASSFTRGQFEAFF. This chain joins TRBV27 and TRBJ1-1; D uncertain. The CDR3 is 14 amino acids. The V end lost 3 bases, the J end lost 7 bases, and 15 bases lay between the germline ends. The V gene's germline CDR1 is MNHEY and CDR2 SMNVEV (reference sequence).

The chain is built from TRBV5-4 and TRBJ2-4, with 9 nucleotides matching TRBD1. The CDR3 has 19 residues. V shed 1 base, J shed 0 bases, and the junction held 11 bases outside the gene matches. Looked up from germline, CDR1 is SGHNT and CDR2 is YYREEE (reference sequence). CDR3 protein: CASSLRFDRGLVAKNIQYF. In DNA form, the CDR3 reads TGTGCCAGCAGCTTGCGCTTTGACAGGGGGTTAGTAGCCAAAAACATTCAGTACTTC. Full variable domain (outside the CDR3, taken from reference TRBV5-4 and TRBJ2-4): ETGVTQSPTHLIKTRGQQVTLRCSSQSGHNTVSWYQQALGQGPQFIFQYYREEENGRGNFPPRFSGLQFPNYSSELNVNALELDDSALYLCASSLRFDRGLVAKNIQYFGAGTRLSVL.